This T cell receptor beta chain was found in a study of T cell repertoires in cytomegalovirus infection. Study-level information: Recently identified HLA-C-restricted CMV epitopes and well-studied HLA-B-restricted CMV epitopes were used by the study. An indication of both CMV infection and matching HLA type came from public TCR beta signatures. Regarding the study as a whole: CMV-specific TCR beta clonotypes restricted by HLA-C dominated the ex vivo response.

One entry per CDR3 protein, called by TCRdb with MiXCR from the reads. The sample contains about 900,000 distinct CDR3 sequences, approximately 30% of which appear only once. As regards this clonotype: What it binds is unknown.

Sequences were derived from cultured CD8+ T cells from PBMCs, sampled from culture after CMV antigen stimulation. The receptor was isolated from a human donor in good health (CMV status not recorded). Some clones in this sample may be carry-over from other donors' samples.

The CDR3 loop reads CASSLIYGANTGELFF. CDR3 sequence (DNA): TGCGCCAGCAGTTTAATATATGGGGCTAACACCGGGGAGCTGTTTTTT. J is TRBJ2-2 and V is TRBV4-1; D is perhaps TRBD1 (5 bases). V gave up 6 bases and J gave up 2 bases, with 16 bases separating them. The CDR3 is made up of 16 amino acids. Germline V CDR1 and CDR2: MGHRA, YSYEKL.